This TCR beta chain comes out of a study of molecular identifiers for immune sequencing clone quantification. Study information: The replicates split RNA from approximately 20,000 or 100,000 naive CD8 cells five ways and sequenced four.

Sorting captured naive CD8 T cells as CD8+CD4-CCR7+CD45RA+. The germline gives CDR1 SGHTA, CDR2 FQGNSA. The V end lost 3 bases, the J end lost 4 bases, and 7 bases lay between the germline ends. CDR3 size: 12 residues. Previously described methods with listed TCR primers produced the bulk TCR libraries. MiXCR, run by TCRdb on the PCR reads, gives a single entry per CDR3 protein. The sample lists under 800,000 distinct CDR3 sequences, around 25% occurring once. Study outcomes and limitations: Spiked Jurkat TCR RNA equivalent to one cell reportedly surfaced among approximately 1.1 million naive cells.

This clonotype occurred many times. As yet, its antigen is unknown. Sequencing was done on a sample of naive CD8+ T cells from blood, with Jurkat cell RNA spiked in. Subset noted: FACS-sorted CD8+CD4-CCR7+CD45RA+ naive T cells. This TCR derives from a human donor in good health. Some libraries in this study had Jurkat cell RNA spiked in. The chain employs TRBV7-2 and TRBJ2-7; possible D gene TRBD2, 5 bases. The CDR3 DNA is TGTGCCAGCAGCTTTCCGGGGTACGAGCAGTACTTC. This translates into CASSFPGYEQYF.